Listed below are T cell receptor beta chains from one sample, sequenced in a study of TIL therapy for anti-PD-1-resistant metastatic lung cancer. Profiling relied on immunoSEQ multiplex PCR, and the TCRdb table lists in-frame clones only, not all of them. The repertoire includes about 26,000 clones, 63% of them detected once, and about 16% sits in the top ten. The specimen comprised tumor tissue, sampled at baseline. The receptor set was obtained from a woman aged 25-85 years with non-small cell lung cancer. Both conserved end residues are trimmed from each CDR3. The order of the fields is V gene, CDR3 protein.

v_gene: TRBV6-5
CDR3aa: ASTPAGGYGYT

v_gene: TRBV29-1
CDR3aa: SVGGSIDTQY

v_gene: TRBV28
CDR3aa: ASIGQQVYEQY

v_gene: TRBV29-1
CDR3aa: SVVADRGTQY

v_gene: TRBV5-4
CDR3aa: ASSLGSESVSPLH

v_gene: TRBV29-1
CDR3aa: SVELLRGSDTQY

v_gene: TRBV19
CDR3aa: ASKSKPGLAGGGGPLTYNEQF

v_gene: TRBV9
CDR3aa: ASSVALGGTQY

v_gene: TRBV4-1
CDR3aa: ASSRDYTTYNEQF

v_gene: TRBV7-6
CDR3aa: ASSRGNEGYNEQF

v_gene: TRBV10-2
CDR3aa: ASGEQLNYGYT

v_gene: TRBV11-2
CDR3aa: ASSAGKRGEF

v_gene: TRBV4-1
CDR3aa: ASSQDNRYEQY

v_gene: TRBV7-9
CDR3aa: ASSLGDLRGWQF

v_gene: TRBV18
CDR3aa: ASSPQGAGFQPQH

v_gene: TRBV5-1
CDR3aa: ASSPSGGGTGNTIY

v_gene: TRBV29-1
CDR3aa: SASTSVMAEQY

v_gene: TRBV27
CDR3aa: ASSPMGTGDTQY

v_gene: TRBV4-1
CDR3aa: ASSYQGYYGYT

v_gene: TRBV27
CDR3aa: ASSPRDWNSYEQY

v_gene: TRBV6-1
CDR3aa: ASSEIGVAYNEQF

v_gene: TRBV10-2
CDR3aa: ASMVPNTGELF

v_gene: TRBV28
CDR3aa: ASSLSRRERETQY

v_gene: TRBV19
CDR3aa: ASSISGDSRNTIY

v_gene: TRBV7-9
CDR3aa: ASSSPPTQY

v_gene: TRBV21-1
CDR3aa: ASSKTFGTGGADTQY

v_gene: TRBV19
CDR3aa: ASSIAGTGGEQY

v_gene: TRBV2
CDR3aa: ASRTRQGNTEAF

v_gene: TRBV10-3
CDR3aa: AISESLATYEQY

v_gene: TRBV7-9
CDR3aa: ASSLGASGPYEQY

v_gene: TRBV19
CDR3aa: ASTVDRASGNTIY

v_gene: TRBV10-3
CDR3aa: AIGGRDTEAF

v_gene: TRBV5-6
CDR3aa: ASSPQLAGVTDTQY

v_gene: TRBV5-4
CDR3aa: ASSREGRYEQY

v_gene: TRBV25-1
CDR3aa: ASSSSGSNYNEQF

v_gene: TRBV2
CDR3aa: ASIDRGGSSDTEAF

v_gene: TRBV19
CDR3aa: ASTEGQGNQPQH

v_gene: TRBV11-3
CDR3aa: ASSEGVRGDNEQF

v_gene: TRBV6-1
CDR3aa: ASRTGQITGELF

v_gene: TRBV30
CDR3aa: AWSNTRGGEDGYT

v_gene: TRBV5-6
CDR3aa: ASSPRGRNTIY

v_gene: TRBV28
CDR3aa: ASSFPHRIGELF

v_gene: TRBV5-1
CDR3aa: ASSFDRVYGYT

v_gene: TRBV19
CDR3aa: ASSTGSASKETQY

v_gene: TRBV11-3
CDR3aa: ASSLGQGAGEQY

v_gene: TRBV15
CDR3aa: ATSRDLLADDQPQH

v_gene: TRBV15
CDR3aa: ATRKPGSSYEQY

v_gene: TRBV2
CDR3aa: ASSIQGLNTEAF

v_gene: TRBV29-1
CDR3aa: SAQYGIYNEQF

v_gene: TRBV5-4
CDR3aa: ASSLAGTSGWNTGELF

v_gene: TRBV9
CDR3aa: ASSVAGVDTQY

v_gene: TRBV18
CDR3aa: ASSPPEQGLLDWELF

v_gene: TRBV30
CDR3aa: AWSARGVVGYT

v_gene: TRBV5-1
CDR3aa: ASSSGQDYQETQY

v_gene: TRBV27
CDR3aa: ASSPQGWTNEKLF